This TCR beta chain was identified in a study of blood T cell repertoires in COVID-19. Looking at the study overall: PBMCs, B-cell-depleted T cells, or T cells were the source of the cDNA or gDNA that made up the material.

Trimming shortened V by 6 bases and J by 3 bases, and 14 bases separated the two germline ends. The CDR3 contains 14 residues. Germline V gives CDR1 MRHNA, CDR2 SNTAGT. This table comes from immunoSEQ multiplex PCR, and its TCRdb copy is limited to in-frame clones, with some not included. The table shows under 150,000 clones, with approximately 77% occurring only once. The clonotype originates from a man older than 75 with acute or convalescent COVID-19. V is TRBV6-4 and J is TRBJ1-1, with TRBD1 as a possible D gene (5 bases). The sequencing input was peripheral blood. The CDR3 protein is CASSYSTAHTEAFF. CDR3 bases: TGTGCCAGCAGCTACTCGACAGCCCACACTGAAGCTTTCTTT.